In this sample, the clone carrying this TCR beta chain turned up a few times. Its target is not known. The data derive from a study of CD8 T cells in ankylosing spondylitis. Findings and caveats of the study: A motif of 7 to 9 highly homologous TCR beta variants was seen as apparently characteristic of ankylosing spondylitis blood. According to the report, clones linked to the disease were significantly enriched in matched synovial fluid samples taken from ankylosing spondylitis patients. A CD8+ phenotype characterized the disease-linked clones, which were relatively rare in peripheral blood. Previously reported in reactive arthritis synovial fluid and blood were some of the motif variants.

Quantitative molecular-barcoded 5'-RACE generated the TCR beta libraries. In TCRdb, the 5' RACE reads were re-called with MiXCR into one record per CDR3 protein. The table records fewer than 550,000 distinct CDR3 sequences, about 5.4% of them present only once. V lost 3 bases and J 0 bases, leaving 14 bases between the germline ends. CDR3 length: 17 residues. The germline gives CDR1 SGHDN, CDR2 FVKESK. The chain carries TRBV14 and TRBJ2-2, with D possibly being TRBD1 (6 bases). Material for sequencing was blood, either unsorted or a sorted T cell fraction (not recorded which). The clonotype was recovered from a male donor with ankylosing spondylitis. The chain's CDR3 is CASSQTIQGTNTGELFF. CDR3 nucleotides: TGTGCCAGCAGCCAGACAATACAGGGTACGAACACCGGGGAGCTGTTTTTT.